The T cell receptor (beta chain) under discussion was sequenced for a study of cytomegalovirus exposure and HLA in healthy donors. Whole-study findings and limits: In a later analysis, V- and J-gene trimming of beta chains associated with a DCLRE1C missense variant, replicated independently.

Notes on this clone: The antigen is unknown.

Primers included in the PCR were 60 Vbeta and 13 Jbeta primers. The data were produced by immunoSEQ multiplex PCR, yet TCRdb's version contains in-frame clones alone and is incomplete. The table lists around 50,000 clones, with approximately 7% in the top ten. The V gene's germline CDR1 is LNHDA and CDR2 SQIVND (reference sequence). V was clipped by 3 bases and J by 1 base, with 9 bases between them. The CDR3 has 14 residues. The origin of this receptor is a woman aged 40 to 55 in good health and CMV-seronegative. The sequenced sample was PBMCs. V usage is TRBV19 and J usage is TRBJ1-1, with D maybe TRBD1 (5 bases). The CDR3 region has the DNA TGTGCCAGTAGTATCCCAGGGCGGAACACTGAAGCTTTCTTT. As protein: CASSIPGRNTEAFF.